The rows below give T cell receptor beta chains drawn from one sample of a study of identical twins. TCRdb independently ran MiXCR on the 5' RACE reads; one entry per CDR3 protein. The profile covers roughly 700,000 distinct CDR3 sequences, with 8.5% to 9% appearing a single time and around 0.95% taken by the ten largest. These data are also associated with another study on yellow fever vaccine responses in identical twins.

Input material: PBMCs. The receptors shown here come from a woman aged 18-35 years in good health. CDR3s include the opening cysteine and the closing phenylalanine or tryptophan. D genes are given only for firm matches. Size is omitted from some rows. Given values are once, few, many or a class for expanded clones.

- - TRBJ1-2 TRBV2 CASSDGYRVNYGYTF TGTGCCAGCAGTGATGGTTACAGGGTCAACTATGGCTACACCTTC
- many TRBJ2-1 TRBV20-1 CSAHPGSPGEQFF TGCAGTGCTCACCCCGGGAGCCCCGGCGAGCAGTTCTTC
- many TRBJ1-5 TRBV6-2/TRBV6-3 CASRSGILNQPQHF TGTGCCAGCAGATCCGGGATTCTTAATCAGCCCCAGCATTTT
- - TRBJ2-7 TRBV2 CASSEAWSVSGPEQYF TGTGCCAGCAGTGAAGCATGGTCGGTTTCCGGACCCGAGCAGTACTTC
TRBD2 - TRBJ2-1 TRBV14 CASSQASGYNEQFF TGTGCCAGCAGCCAAGCTAGCGGTTACAATGAGCAGTTCTTC
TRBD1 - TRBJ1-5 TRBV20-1 CSAKRGLLQPQHF TGCAGTGCCAAGAGGGGGCTTCTTCAGCCCCAGCATTTT
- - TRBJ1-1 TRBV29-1 CSVPASNTEAFF TGCAGCGTCCCCGCATCAAACACTGAAGCTTTCTTT
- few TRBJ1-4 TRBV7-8 CASSFDSEKLFF TGTGCCAGCAGCTTTGATAGTGAAAAACTGTTTTTT
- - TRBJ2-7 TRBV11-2 CASSLEPTLYEQYF TGTGCCAGCAGCTTAGAACCCACCCTCTACGAGCAGTACTTC
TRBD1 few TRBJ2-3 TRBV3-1 CASSQYGQGSTDTQYF TGTGCCAGCAGCCAATACGGACAGGGGAGCACAGATACGCAGTATTTT
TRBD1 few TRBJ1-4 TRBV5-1 CASSFNTGGNEKLFF TGCGCCAGCAGCTTCAATACAGGGGGTAATGAAAAACTGTTTTTT
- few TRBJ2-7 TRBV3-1 CASSQGRRGQRPYEQYF TGTGCCAGCAGCCAAGGCCGGCGGGGACAGAGGCCTTACGAGCAGTACTTC
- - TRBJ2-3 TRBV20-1 CSARAGTSTDTQYF TGCAGTGCTAGAGCCGGGACTAGCACAGATACGCAGTATTTT
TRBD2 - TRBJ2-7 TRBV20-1 CSARARWTSGSLVEQYF TGCAGTGCTAGAGCCCGGTGGACTAGCGGGAGTCTCGTCGAGCAGTACTTC
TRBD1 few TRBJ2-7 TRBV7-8 CASSLFVGTGVDEQYF TGTGCCAGCAGCTTATTCGTTGGGACAGGGGTCGACGAGCAGTACTTC
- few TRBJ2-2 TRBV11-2 CASSSPQGFTGELFF TGTGCCAGCAGCTCGCCACAGGGTTTCACCGGGGAGCTGTTTTTT
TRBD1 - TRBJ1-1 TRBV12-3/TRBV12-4 CATRPTGGSGGTEAFF TGTGCCACACGACCGACAGGGGGCTCTGGGGGTACTGAAGCTTTCTTT
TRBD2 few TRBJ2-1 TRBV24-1 CATSDPKGTTGGPYNEQFF TGTGCCACCAGTGATCCTAAGGGGACGACGGGAGGACCCTACAATGAGCAGTTCTTC
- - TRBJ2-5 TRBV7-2 CASSEGSSRGQETQYF TGTGCCAGCAGCGAGGGTAGCTCAAGGGGACAAGAGACCCAGTACTTC
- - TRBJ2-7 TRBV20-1 CSASLVYEQYF TGCAGTGCTAGTTTAGTCTACGAGCAGTACTTC
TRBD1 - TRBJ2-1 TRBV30 CAWSGTGSYYNEQFF TGTGCCTGGAGCGGGACAGGAAGTTACTACAATGAGCAGTTCTTC
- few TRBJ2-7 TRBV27 CASSLPSLGVREQYF TGTGCCAGCAGTCTGCCCAGCCTAGGGGTCCGAGAGCAGTACTTC
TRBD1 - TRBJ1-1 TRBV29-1 CSGGGQGGTEAFF TGCAGCGGCGGAGGACAGGGGGGCACTGAAGCTTTCTTT
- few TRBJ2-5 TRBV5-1 CASSSGTNEETQYF TGCGCCAGCAGCTCCGGGACAAACGAAGAGACCCAGTACTTC
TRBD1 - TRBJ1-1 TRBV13 CASSLGQGTGVEAFF TGTGCCAGCAGCTTAGGCCAAGGGACAGGGGTTGAAGCTTTCTTT
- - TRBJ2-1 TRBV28 CASSLLSGGEAYNEQFF TGTGCCAGCAGTTTATTGTCGGGGGGCGAGGCCTACAATGAGCAGTTCTTC
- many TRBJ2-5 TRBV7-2 CASSRQTLQETQYF TGTGCCAGCAGCAGACAGACTCTCCAAGAGACCCAGTACTTC
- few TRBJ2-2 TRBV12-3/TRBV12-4 CASTPEGRLTGELFF TGTGCCAGCACCCCGGAGGGTCGACTCACCGGGGAGCTGTTTTTT
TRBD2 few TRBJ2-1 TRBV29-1 CSAVAGGAHNEQFF TGCAGCGCCGTCGCCGGGGGGGCCCACAATGAGCAGTTCTTC
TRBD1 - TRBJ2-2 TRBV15 CATRLDRANTGELFF TGTGCCACAAGATTGGACAGGGCGAACACCGGGGAGCTGTTTTTT
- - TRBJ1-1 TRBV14 CASSQSQELLNTEAFF TGTGCCAGCAGCCAGAGTCAGGAGCTCTTAAACACTGAAGCTTTCTTT
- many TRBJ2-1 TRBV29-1 CSVVLPKGLTLNEQFF TGCAGCGTTGTGTTACCGAAGGGACTCACCCTCAATGAGCAGTTCTTC
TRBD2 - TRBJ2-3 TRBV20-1 CSASPAGGASTDTQYF TGCAGTGCTAGCCCAGCGGGGGGTGCCAGCACAGATACGCAGTATTTT
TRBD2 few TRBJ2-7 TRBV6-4 CASRDRGTSGRISDHEQYF TGTGCCAGCAGAGACAGGGGGACTAGCGGGAGGATCAGCGACCACGAGCAGTACTTC
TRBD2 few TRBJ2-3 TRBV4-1 CASSLLPLADSTDTQYF TGCGCCAGCAGCCTCCTGCCCCTAGCGGATAGCACAGATACGCAGTATTTT
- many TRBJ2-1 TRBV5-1 CASSIGINNEQFF TGCGCCAGCAGTATCGGGATCAACAATGAGCAGTTCTTC
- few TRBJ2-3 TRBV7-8 CASSLEGHLRTDTQYF TGTGCCAGCAGCTTAGAGGGACACCTACGCACAGATACGCAGTATTTT
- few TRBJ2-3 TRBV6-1 CASRGTSGTDTQYF TGTGCCAGCAGAGGGACTTCTGGCACAGATACGCAGTATTTT
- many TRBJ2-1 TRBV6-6 CASSYSSNEQFF TGTGCCAGCAGTTACTCTAGCAATGAGCAGTTCTTC
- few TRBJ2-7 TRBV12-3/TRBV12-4 CASGRNTDYEQYF TGTGCCAGCGGCAGGAACACTGACTACGAGCAGTACTTC
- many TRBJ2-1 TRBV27 CASSLTASSYNEQFF TGTGCCAGCAGTTTGACGGCTAGCTCCTACAATGAGCAGTTCTTC
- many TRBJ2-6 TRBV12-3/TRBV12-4 CASSRGANVLTF TGTGCCAGCAGTCGAGGGGCCAACGTCCTGACTTTC
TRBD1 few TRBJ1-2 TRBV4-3 CASSERRTGDYGYTF TGCGCCAGCAGTGAGCGGAGGACAGGGGACTATGGCTACACCTTC
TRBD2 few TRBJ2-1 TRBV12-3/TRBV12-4 CASSFLAGRDEQFF TGTGCCAGCAGTTTCCTAGCGGGGCGGGATGAGCAGTTCTTC
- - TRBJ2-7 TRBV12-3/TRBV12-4 CASSWQGRGYEQYF TGTGCCAGCAGTTGGCAGGGTCGGGGCTACGAGCAGTACTTC
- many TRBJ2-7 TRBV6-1 CASRPRRDSYEQYF TGTGCCAGCAGACCCAGGCGCGATTCCTACGAGCAGTACTTC
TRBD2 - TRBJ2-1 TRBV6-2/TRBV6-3 CASSRGTSGRNEQFF TGTGCCAGCAGTCGCGGGACTAGCGGGAGAAATGAGCAGTTCTTC
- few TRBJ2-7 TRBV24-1 CATSDLQDQKQYF TGTGCCACCAGTGATTTGCAGGACCAAAAACAATACTTC
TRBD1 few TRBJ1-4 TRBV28 CASSPHRQGPNEKLFF TGTGCCAGCAGTCCCCATCGACAGGGCCCTAATGAAAAACTGTTTTTT
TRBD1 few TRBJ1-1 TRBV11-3 CASSLGQDNTEAFF TGTGCCAGCAGCCTGGGACAGGATAACACTGAAGCTTTCTTT
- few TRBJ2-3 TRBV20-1 CSAKRGIGQYF TGCAGTGCTAAACGGGGGATTGGGCAGTATTTT
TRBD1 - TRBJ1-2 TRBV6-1 CASTRADRVGYGYTF TGTGCCAGCACCCGAGCGGACAGGGTTGGTTATGGCTACACCTTC
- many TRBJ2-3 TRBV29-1 CSVERPKADTQYF TGCAGCGTTGAACGTCCAAAAGCAGATACGCAGTATTTT
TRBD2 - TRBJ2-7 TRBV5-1 CASSGGLAGGASYEQYF TGCGCCAGCAGCGGAGGACTAGCGGGAGGTGCCTCCTACGAGCAGTACTTC
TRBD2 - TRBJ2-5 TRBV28 CASSPSGLAGWETQYF TGTGCCAGCAGTCCGTCTGGACTAGCGGGATGGGAGACCCAGTACTTC
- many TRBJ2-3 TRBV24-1 CATSDQSLGTDTQYF TGTGCCACCAGTGATCAGTCGCTAGGGACAGATACGCAGTATTTT
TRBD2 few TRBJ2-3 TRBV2 CASKGTSFATDTQYF TGTGCCAGCAAAGGGACTAGCTTCGCGACAGATACGCAGTATTTT